Following are 21 T cell receptor beta chains from one sample sequenced in a study of blood T cell repertoires in COVID-19. The table came from immunoSEQ multiplex PCR; TCRdb's copy has only in-frame clones and leaves some out. The sample lists a few hundred thousand clones, about 85% occurring once. Sequenced input: peripheral blood. The receptor set was obtained from a human donor with COVID-19, enrolled during active disease. The donor label of this sample is uncertain.

The chain employs TRBV7-9 and TRBJ2-1, with 12 bases identical to TRBD2. Germline loops: CDR1 SEHNR, CDR2 FQNEAQ (reference sequence). The CDR3 covers 16 residues. The ends lost 4 bases at V and 4 bases at J; junction bases unmatched: 5. The CDR3 coding sequence is TGTGCCAGCAGCTCCACCGGACTAGCGGGGTACAATGAGCAGTTCTTC. This sequence encodes CASSSTGLAGYNEQFF. The variable domain in full, completed from reference TRBV7-9 and TRBJ2-1, reads DTGVSQNPRHKITKRGQNVTFRCDPISEHNRLYWYRQTLGQGPEFLTYFQNEAQLEKSRLLSDRFSAERPKGSFSTLEIQRTEQGDSAMYLCASSSTGLAGYNEQFFGPGTRLTVL.

CDR3 amino acids: CAWSPGPIAQHF. The CDR3 DNA reads TGTGCCTGGAGTCCAGGGCCTATAGCCCAGCATTTT. This sequence joins TRBV30 and TRBJ1-5; the D gene is possibly TRBD1 (5 bases). The V gene's germline CDR1 is GTSNPN and CDR2 SVGIG (reference sequence). Trimming took 2 bases from V and 11 from J, leaving 13 bases between them. The CDR3 extends over 12 amino acids.

V usage is TRBV30 and J usage is TRBJ2-1; maybe TRBD2 (6 bases). The CDR3 sequence is 15 residues long. Trimming shortened V by 0 bases and J by 2 bases, and 11 bases separated the two germline ends. The germline V gene encodes CDR1 GTSNPN and CDR2 SVGIG (reference sequence). The CDR3 coding sequence is TGTGCCTGGAGTGTGGAGGGGTTCCCCTACAATGAGCAGTTCTTC. Residues: CAWSVEGFPYNEQFF.

The chain carries TRBV19 and TRBJ1-6; the match to TRBD1 covers 9 bases. Trimming removed 3 bases from V and 10 bases from J; junction bases left unmatched: 7. This CDR3 has 15 residues. CDR1 and CDR2 (germline): LNHDA, SQIVND (reference sequence). The CDR3 DNA follows: TGTGCCAGTAGTATGAGACAGGGGGAAGGCTCACCCCTCCACTTT. Translating it yields CASSMRQGEGSPLHF.

The CDR3 nucleotides are TGTGCCAGCAGCTTGGCGGGACCTTCGGGGGGGTTCTTC. Protein sequence: CASSLAGPSGGFF. The chain employs TRBV5-6 and TRBJ2-1; the match to TRBD2 covers 7 bases. CDR3 size: 13 residues. Germline CDR1 reads SGHDT; CDR2 reads YYEEEE. V shed 0 bases, J shed 15 bases, and the junction held 9 bases outside the gene matches.

CDR3 amino acids: CASSLEVSANEQFF. CDR3 bases: TGTGCCAGCAGCTTAGAGGTTAGCGCCAATGAGCAGTTCTTC. The rearrangement uses TRBV7-2 and TRBJ2-1, with D maybe TRBD2 (5 bases). Trimming shortened V by 1 base and J by 6 bases, and 10 bases separated the two germline ends. Germline V CDR1 and CDR2: SGHTA, FQGNSA. This CDR3 contains 14 residues.

A note on this clone: Distinct nucleotide sequences in the sample also encode this CDR3. The chain couples TRBV4-2 to TRBJ2-6; weak D call: TRBD2 (5 bases). The germline gives CDR1 LGHNA, CDR2 YNFKEQ. V lost 0 bases and J lost 2, with 8 bases in between. There are 16 residues in the CDR3. This CDR3 is CASSQDPGAGANVLTF. The CDR3 DNA sequence: TGTGCCAGCAGCCAAGATCCCGGGGCTGGGGCCAACGTCCTGACTTTC.

As concerns this clone: The junction does not match germline at one end; this may be a read error. The chain employs TRBV11-1 and TRBJ2-1; D gene uncertain. Per the germline V gene, CDR1 is SGHAT and CDR2 is FQDESV (reference sequence). CDR3 size: 12 residues. CDR3 protein: CASSLSSNEQFF. The DNA for the CDR3 is TGTGCCAGCAGCTTATCCTCCAATGAGCAGTTCTTC.

This chain uses TRBV2 with TRBJ1-3; perhaps TRBD1 as D (5 bases). Germline lookup yields CDR1 SNHLY and CDR2 FYNNEI. V dropped 6 bases and J dropped 2 bases, with 8 bases sitting between them. This CDR3 contains 13 residues. As DNA, the CDR3 is TGTGCCAGCAGCAGGACAACTGGAAACACCATATATTTT. Amino acids: CASSRTTGNTIYF.

V usage is TRBV28 and J usage is TRBJ1-1, with D perhaps matching TRBD1 (5 bases). CDR1 is MDHEN, CDR2 SYDVKM, per germline. This CDR3 spans 15 amino acids. V shed 4 bases and J shed 4 bases, with 16 bases lying between them. The CDR3 nucleotides read TGTGCCAGCAGTTCAATAGTGGGGCAGATCACTGAAGCTTTCTTT. Translation: CASSSIVGQITEAFF. Variable domain in full (rest from reference TRBV28 and TRBJ1-1): DVKVTQSSRYLVKRTGEKVFLECVQDMDHENMFWYRQDPGLGLRLIYFSYDVKMKEKGDIPEGYSVSREKKERFSLILESASTNQTSMYLCASSSIVGQITEAFFGQGTRLTVV.

The chain recombines TRBV5-1 with TRBJ1-2; 8 nucleotides line up with TRBD1. The germline gives CDR1 SGHRS, CDR2 YFSETQ. The CDR3 has 14 residues. V lost 7 bases, J lost 0 bases, and 5 bases stayed unmatched. CDR3 sequence reads: CASRQGSANYGYTF. The CDR3, as DNA: TGCGCCAGCCGACAGGGGAGCGCTAACTATGGCTACACCTTC.

A remark on this clone: The same CDR3 also results from other DNA sequences found in this sample. The chain recombines TRBV6-5 with TRBJ2-1; 10 bases agree with TRBD1. Germline CDR1 MNHEY, CDR2 SVGAGI. V trimming: 6 bases; J trimming: 4 bases; junction bases outside the gene matches: 6. This CDR3 has 15 residues. CDR3 sequence reads: CASRVGTGVYNEQFF. The CDR3 DNA is TGTGCCAGCAGAGTCGGGACAGGGGTGTACAATGAGCAGTTCTTC.

The chain is built from TRBV19 and TRBJ2-2; D gene uncertain. CDR1 and CDR2 (germline): LNHDA, SQIVND (reference sequence). Between the trimmed V and J ends, which lost 3 bases and 7 bases, there was a span of 15 bases. CDR3 length equals 15 residues. The CDR3: CASSMQLRVYGELFF. CDR3 in DNA: TGTGCCAGTAGTATGCAACTTCGGGTGTACGGGGAGCTGTTTTTT.

The genes are TRBV18 and TRBJ1-3; D is uncertain. V was cut by 3 bases and J by 4 bases, with 13 bases left in between. Germline-derived CDR1 and CDR2 are KGHSH and LQKENI. The CDR3 sequence is 15 residues long. The CDR3 sequence: CASSPLNTGGNTIYF. The DNA for the CDR3 is TGTGCCAGCTCACCTCTTAACACGGGAGGAAACACCATATATTTT.

V usage is TRBV7-4 and J usage is TRBJ2-1, with 8 bases matching TRBD2. This CDR3 contains 16 residues. Per the germline V gene, CDR1 is SGHVT and CDR2 is SQSDAQ. The J segment lost 6 bases and the V segment lost 5 bases, leaving 12 bases of the junction unmatched. In DNA, the CDR3 is TGTGCCAGCAGCGGAAGACCGGGACTAGACCGCAATGAGCAGTTCTTC. Its protein is CASSGRPGLDRNEQFF.

The CDR3: CASSLGLVGEQFF. The CDR3 DNA sequence: TGTGCCAGCAGCTTAGGGCTAGTTGGTGAGCAGTTCTTC. V is TRBV7-2 and J is TRBJ2-1; no definite D call. This CDR3 spans 13 amino acids. The V end lost 1 base, the J end lost 9 bases, and 10 bases lay between the germline ends. The V gene's germline CDR1 is SGHTA and CDR2 FQGNSA.

This chain uses TRBV4-3 with TRBJ1-1; tentatively, D is TRBD1 (5 bases). Germline CDR1 and CDR2: LGHNA and YSLEER. The CDR3 sequence is 14 residues long. The ends were cut back, 1 base at V and 6 bases at J, with 12 bases in the middle. CDR3: CASSQVQGHAEAFF. The CDR3 bases are TGCGCCAGCAGCCAAGTCCAGGGTCACGCTGAAGCTTTCTTT.

V is TRBV5-4 and J is TRBJ2-3, with 10 bases aligning to TRBD1. With 4 bases clipped from V and 6 bases from J, the junction kept 5 bases outside the gene matches. CDR1 is SGHNT and CDR2 is YYREEE in the germline V gene (reference sequence). The CDR3 extends over 14 amino acids. The CDR3 reads CASSPTGGRDTQYF. The CDR3 nucleotides read TGTGCCAGCAGCCCGACAGGGGGCCGGGATACGCAGTATTTT.

The chain couples TRBV10-2 to TRBJ2-1, with TRBD2 matching 8 bases. The V gene end was trimmed by 7 bases and the J gene end by 2 bases; junction bases not matched to a gene: 7. There are 15 residues in the CDR3. Germline V gene lookup returns CDR1 WSHSY and CDR2 SAAADI. The CDR3 spells CASIPSGSPYNEQFF. CDR3 DNA sequence: TGCGCCAGCATCCCAAGCGGGAGCCCCTACAATGAGCAGTTCTTC.

This chain links TRBV7-2 with TRBJ1-2; D is perhaps TRBD1 (6 bases). Germline V lookup: CDR1 SGHTA, CDR2 FQGNSA. CDR3 length equals 14 residues. V was clipped by 5 bases and J by 2 bases, with 12 bases between them. CDR3 nucleotide sequence: TGTGCCAGCAGCACCCAGAGGGGGAACTATGGCTACACCTTC. Its protein product is CASSTQRGNYGYTF.

The sample holds one count of this clone. The chain links TRBV25-1 to TRBJ2-7; TRBD2 matches 9 bases. Losses at the gene ends were 3 bases for V and 7 bases for J; bases not matched to a gene: 10. The germline V gene encodes CDR1 MGHDK and CDR2 SYGVNS. The CDR3 spans 15 residues. The CDR3 is CASSDSTSGSWEQYF. DNA of the CDR3: TGTGCCAGCAGTGATTCGACTAGCGGCTCTTGGGAGCAGTACTTC.